This TCR beta chain was retrieved from a study of blood T cell repertoires in COVID-19 (dated by TCRdb to the early 2020s). About the full investigation: The collaborator samples originated in the United States, Italy and Spain and spanned the acute and convalescent phases of COVID-19. The material from the prospective study consisted of cDNA or gDNA derived from T cells, B-cell-depleted T cells, or PBMCs. Deeply sampled blood TCRbeta repertoires from subjects exposed to, actively infected with, or recovered from COVID-19 were included in the dataset. The repertoires were made available in a free public database intended to serve as a resource for research on the immune response to SARS-CoV-2. The samples were drawn from the first 160 participants of the ongoing ImmuneRACE study and from 950 to 1,500 subjects provided by 6 global collaborators. Sample metadata almost always included a de-identified subject ID, COVID-19 status, age in years and sex. HLA class I and class II types, where available, came from metadata supplied by the sample provider rather than from assay-based typing.

TCRbeta CDR3 regions were amplified from genomic DNA using the immunoSEQ Assay, a bias-controlled multiplex PCR. The source study handled its data this way. The number of nucleated cells in each sample was estimated by amplification of reference gene primers within the assay. To quantify the absolute abundance of each unique TCRbeta CDR3 rearrangement, sequence reads were collapsed and filtered. For each sample, productive Simpson clonality was calculated as the square root of Simpson's diversity index over productive rearrangements. TCRdb obtained this table from immuneACCESS and retained in-frame rearrangements with V and J assigned. These tables miss some clones; where compared with another copy, unresolved V genes account for less than half of the shortfall, and the remainder is unexplained. D and trimming were read from the DNA, whereas the V and J calls and clone size are those reported in that table. This sample is represented by 150,000 to 200,000 clones; over 70% of them were singletons. The ten largest clones represent 13% to 15% of the sample.

About this clone itself: Its antigen remains undetermined. Per-base qualities were not stored, and no clone one base away is much larger.

In the germline V gene (reference sequence), CDR1 corresponds to LNHDA and CDR2 to SQIVND. Spanning cysteine to phenylalanine, the CDR3 consists of 14 amino acids. CDR3 DNA only is kept here, 42 bases in frame from base 1. V sheds 5 bases and J sheds 3 bases, leaving 11 bases between their ends. On the study overall, not on this receptor specifically: How much clinical and demographic metadata was included differed by source and by participant, and the metadata was provided uncurated.

Enrolling through a virtual design, the prospective study's participants ranged in age from roughly 18 to 95 years and lived across about two dozen United States geographic areas. Cohort assignment in the prospective study relied on participant-reported clinical history from a screening survey and a study questionnaire. Exposed participants had been in contact, within 2 weeks of entering the study, with a person who had a PCR-confirmed or clinician-diagnosed case of COVID-19. Mobile phlebotomists in the prospective study collected whole blood, serum and a nasopharyngeal or oropharyngeal swab from every participant. Additional blood draws and questionnaires over an approximately 2-month period could optionally be provided by prospective study participants. Before DNA extraction, prospective study blood samples were shipped either frozen or at room temperature.

The sequenced sample was PBMCs or T cells enriched from blood (not recorded which). The sequence was obtained from a man aged 60-69 years who had been exposed to COVID-19. This chain is built from TRBV19 and TRBJ1-3; TRBD1 is a possible D gene, resting on 6 matching bases. The nucleotide sequence reads as follows: TGTGCCAGTAGTCCCGTCAGGGGTGGAAACACCATATATTTT. Its translation is CASSPVRGGNTIYF. When the CDR3 is completed using the reference TRBV19 and TRBJ1-3 genes on either side, the full variable domain is DGGITQSPKYLFRKEGQNVTLSCEQNLNHDAMYWYRQDPGQGLRLIYYSQIVNDFQKGDIAEGYSVSREKKESFPLTVTSAQKNPTAFYLCASSPVRGGNTIYFGEGSWLTVV.